This T cell receptor beta chain was observed in a study of graft-versus-host responses after intestinal transplantation. Overall study context: Multivisceral, liver-intestinal, or isolated intestinal transplants were given to recipients. Broader study findings: The authors found GvH clones in recipient marrow, some appearing first in ileum or blood. Allograft graft-versus-host to host-versus-graft clonal ratios ran high in patients with graft-donor T cell macrochimerism.

This table comes from immunoSEQ multiplex PCR, and its TCRdb copy is limited to in-frame clones, with some not included. The profile covers roughly 38,000 clones, with about 94% appearing a single time and roughly a fifth taken by the ten largest. The CDR3 loop spans 16 amino acids. Germline V lookup: CDR1 SGHTA, CDR2 FQGNSA. The V gene lost 2 bases and the J gene lost 3 bases, with 17 bases spanning the gap. In regard to this clone: Its matching antigen is unknown.

The TCR originated in a human donor who was the organ donor for an intestinal transplant. V and J are TRBV7-2 and TRBJ2-7; D assignment may be TRBD1 or TRBD2 (6 bases each). The material sequenced was unstimulated CD8+ T cells sorted from spleen or lymph node cells, taken before transplant. This chain's CDR3 is CASSLRGDPPFYEQYF. The DNA of the CDR3 is TGTGCCAGCAGCTTAAGGGGGGACCCACCCTTCTACGAGCAGTACTTC. Together with reference TRBV7-2 and TRBJ2-7, the CDR3 gives the full variable domain: GAGVSQSPSNKVTEKGKDVELRCDPISGHTALYWYRQSLGQGLEFLIYFQGNSAPDKSGLPSDRFSAERTGGSVSTLTIQRTQQEDSAVYLCASSLRGDPPFYEQYFGPGTRLTVT.